This entry lists 14 T cell receptor beta chains sequenced from one sample in a study of stem cell transplantation in POMP-related autoinflammatory disease. Measured with immunoSEQ multiplex PCR; TCRdb has only the in-frame clones, and not every one. The data show tens of thousands of clones, with approximately 90% seen just once and about 0.71% held by the top ten. The sequenced sample was CD4+ T cells from PBMCs, obtained after stem cell transplantation. The receptors here all came from a human patient with POMP-related autoinflammation and immune dysregulation (PRAID). Some T cells here may be from the graft donor.

The chain links TRBV28 to TRBJ2-7, with D unclear. The CDR3 loop spans 14 amino acids. V was trimmed by 6 bases and J by 1 base, leaving 13 bases between them. Germline assignment: CDR1 MDHEN and CDR2 SYDVKM. This CDR3 reads CASSRPGVSYEQYF. The CDR3 DNA reads as TGTGCCAGCAGCCGTCCTGGGGTATCCTACGAGCAGTACTTC.

The chain recombines TRBV15 with TRBJ2-1; TRBD2 aligns across 8 bases. Germline V gene lookup returns CDR1 LNHNV and CDR2 YYDKDF (reference sequence). CDR3 size: 16 residues. Losses at the gene ends were 4 bases for V and 5 bases for J; bases not matched to a gene: 10. CDR3 in amino acids: CATSTLSLAAHNEQFF. In nucleotides, the CDR3 is TGTGCCACCAGCACGTTATCACTAGCGGCACACAATGAGCAGTTCTTC. Full variable domain (outside the CDR3, taken from reference TRBV15 and TRBJ2-1): DAMVIQNPRYQVTQFGKPVTLSCSQTLNHNVMYWYQQKSSQAPKLLFHYYDKDFNNEADTPDNFQSRRPNTSFCFLDIRSPGLGDTAMYLCATSTLSLAAHNEQFFGPGTRLTVL.

The chain joins TRBV20-1 to TRBJ2-7; D possibly corresponds to TRBD1 (6 bases). V lost 3 bases and J 9 bases, leaving 9 bases between the germline ends. Germline loops: CDR1 DFQATT, CDR2 SNEGSKA (reference sequence). The CDR3 covers 10 residues. The DNA for the CDR3 is TGCAGTGCTAGCAGGGGCTTGCAGTACGTC. Translated, it gives CSASRGLQYV.

The chain uses TRBV11-3 and TRBJ2-2; D call uncertain. The V gene's germline CDR1 is SGHNT and CDR2 YENEEA. Trimming took 5 bases from V and 13 from J, leaving 5 bases between them. The CDR3 is 9 amino acids. The CDR3 sequence is CASSLALFF. In nucleotides, the CDR3 is TGTGCCAGCAGCCTTGCGCTGTTTTTT. Full variable domain (outside the CDR3, taken from reference TRBV11-3 and TRBJ2-2): EAGVVQSPRYKIIEKKQPVAFWCNPISGHNTLYWYLQNLGQGPELLIRYENEEAVDDSQLPKDRFSAERLKGVDSTLKIQPAELGDSAVYLCASSLALFFGEGSRLTVL.

The gene calls are TRBV5-1 and TRBJ2-3; D is uncertain. The V end was cut by 0 bases, the J end by 0 bases, with 11 bases between. Looked up from germline, CDR1 is SGHRS and CDR2 is YFSETQ. The CDR3 loop spans 16 amino acids. In nucleotides, the CDR3 is TGCGCCAGCAGCTTGGCTGCAGATTCTAGCACAGATACGCAGTATTTT. This sequence encodes CASSLAADSSTDTQYF.

This chain connects TRBV30 to TRBJ1-5; D is perhaps TRBD1 (6 bases). The V end lost 2 bases, the J end lost 6 bases, and 14 bases lay between the germline ends. The CDR3 is 14 residues long. Germline V gene lookup returns CDR1 GTSNPN and CDR2 SVGIG (reference sequence). CDR3 nucleotide sequence: TGTGCCTGGAGTTGGGGGGGGGCGAGTCAGCCCCAGCATTTT. This sequence encodes CAWSWGGASQPQHF.

The V and J genes are TRBV24-1 and TRBJ2-3; D is perhaps TRBD1 (7 bases). The CDR3 extends over 15 amino acids. Trimming took 0 bases from V and 5 from J, leaving 11 bases between them. The germline V gene encodes CDR1 KGHDR and CDR2 SFDVKD. CDR3 DNA: TGTGCCACCAGTGATTTGGGGACAGCGGGAGATACGCAGTATTTT. Translating it yields CATSDLGTAGDTQYF.

This sequence joins TRBV25-1 and TRBJ1-4, with a possible D match to TRBD1 (6 bases). Germline assignment: CDR1 MGHDK and CDR2 SYGVNS. V was pared by 7 bases and J by 8 bases, with 14 bases between. The CDR3 covers 13 residues. The CDR3 nucleotides are TGTGCCAGCAACAGGGACACGGGGGAAAAACTGTTTTTT. It translates to CASNRDTGEKLFF.

This sequence joins TRBV19 and TRBJ2-1, with D unresolved. CDR3 length equals 12 residues. Germline-derived CDR1 and CDR2 are LNHDA and SQIVND (reference sequence). The ends were cut back, 1 base at V and 8 bases at J, with 6 bases in the middle. The CDR3 sequence: CASSIAGYEQFF. In DNA form, the CDR3 reads TGTGCCAGTAGTATAGCTGGGTATGAGCAGTTCTTC.

DNA of the CDR3: TGTGCCAGCAGTGCGACTAGATTGGATTTTTTCAATGAGCAGTTCTTC. Its protein is CASSATRLDFFNEQFF. The rearrangement links TRBV2 to TRBJ2-1, with TRBD2 as a possible D gene (6 bases). The CDR3 length is 16 residues. Germline V gene lookup returns CDR1 SNHLY and CDR2 FYNNEI. V was cut by 4 bases and J by 6 bases, with 19 bases left in between.

The chain joins TRBV5-1 to TRBJ1-1, with D hard to call. V was trimmed by 7 bases and J by 1 base, leaving 14 bases between them. The CDR3 is made up of 14 amino acids. Germline CDR1 is SGHRS and CDR2 is YFSETQ. CDR3 protein: CASPKKGWNTEAFF. CDR3 sequence (DNA): TGCGCCAGCCCCAAAAAGGGTTGGAACACTGAAGCTTTCTTT.

The V gene is TRBV4-1, the J gene TRBJ2-5, with TRBD2 identical over 12 bases. The CDR3 is 18 residues long. Germline V CDR1 and CDR2: MGHRA, YSYEKL. The V and J ends lost 1 base and 4 bases, in that order; junction bases with no gene match: 10. The CDR3 sequence is CASSQGVLPSGRGETQYF. The CDR3 DNA is TGCGCCAGCAGCCAAGGGGTCTTGCCTAGCGGGAGGGGAGAGACCCAGTACTTC.

In DNA form, the CDR3 reads TGTGCCAGCAGTTTCCTCGGGACAGATCCCGCTAACTATGGCTACACCTTC. Encoded protein: CASSFLGTDPANYGYTF. This chain joins TRBV28 and TRBJ1-2, with 7 nucleotides matching TRBD1. Trimming removed 3 bases from V and 0 bases from J; junction bases left unmatched: 10. From germline, CDR1 is MDHEN and CDR2 SYDVKM. CDR3 length equals 17 residues.

This clone occurred a few times. CDR3 protein: CASSRTSGYNEQFF. The CDR3 DNA reads TGCGCCAGCTCACGGACTAGCGGCTACAATGAGCAGTTCTTC. The rearrangement links TRBV4-1 to TRBJ2-1; 10 bases match TRBD2. The junction had 4 bases not matched to a gene; V was cut back by 8 bases and J by 3 bases. The germline gives CDR1 MGHRA, CDR2 YSYEKL. The CDR3 sequence is 14 residues long.